Below are 10 T cell receptor beta chains sequenced from a single sample in a study of T cells in Graves' hyperthyroidism and ophthalmopathy. Amplified TCR beta CDR3 regions derived from RNA transcripts. With the HTBI primer set, the TCR CDR3 went through a first round of RT-PCR. TCRdb called the multiplex PCR reads again in MiXCR, with one record for every CDR3 protein. Of 300,000 to 500,000 distinct CDR3 sequences detected, under 15% appear once; the ten largest clones hold over 25%. Sequenced material: blood. The receptors originated from a woman aged 25 to 39 with Graves' hyperthyroidism.

The V and J genes are TRBV5-8 and TRBJ1-1, with a tentative D call TRBD1 (5 bases). The germline V gene encodes CDR1 SGHTS and CDR2 YDEGEE. The CDR3 spans 14 residues. The V end lost 5 bases, the J end lost 6 bases, and 17 bases lay between the germline ends. Written as DNA, the CDR3 is TGTGCCAGCAGGGGGGGACGGGGTGGTTCTGAAGCTTTCTTT. Amino acid sequence: CASRGGRGGSEAFF.

This clonotype was seen repeatedly, ten times or more. The J gene is TRBJ2-3, the V gene TRBV20-1; no definite D call. The CDR3 covers 12 residues. Per germline, CDR1 DFQATT and CDR2 SNEGSKA (reference sequence). Deletions cut 5 bases from V and 5 bases from J, with 11 bases between. The CDR3 here is CSAPGLKDTQYF. CDR3 nucleotide sequence: TGCAGTGCTCCCGGGCTCAAAGATACGCAGTATTTT.

This clonotype was detected a few times. The chain joins TRBV5-4 to TRBJ2-6; 10 bases fit TRBD1. The CDR3 covers 18 residues. After removal of 2 bases from V and 0 bases from J, the junction contained 5 bases not matched to a gene. Germline V gene lookup returns CDR1 SGHNT and CDR2 YYREEE (reference sequence). The CDR3 nucleotides read TGTGCCAGCAGCTTAAGACAGGGGGCGTCCTCTGGGGCCAACGTCCTGACTTTC. Translated: CASSLRQGASSGANVLTF.

Many counts were recorded for this clonotype. The V call is TRBV20-1, the J call TRBJ2-5; TRBD1 might be the D (6 bases). Germline lookup yields CDR1 DFQATT and CDR2 SNEGSKA (reference sequence). The CDR3 runs 17 residues. Deletions cut 0 bases from V and 0 bases from J, with 17 bases between. The CDR3 region is CSAREARTESYQETQYF. CDR3 DNA sequence: TGCAGTGCTAGAGAGGCCCGGACAGAATCGTACCAAGAGACCCAGTACTTC.

This clonotype has only a few counts. This chain joins TRBV20-1 and TRBJ2-2; D gene uncertain. CDR3 size: 15 residues. V was trimmed by 5 bases and J by 0 bases, leaving 13 bases between them. Germline V gives CDR1 DFQATT, CDR2 SNEGSKA (reference sequence). This chain's CDR3 is CSAGRSLANTGELFF. As DNA, the CDR3 is TGCAGTGCTGGAAGAAGCCTCGCGAACACCGGGGAGCTGTTTTTT.

This clonotype was observed a few times. The chain recombines TRBV4-2 with TRBJ2-7; D is ambiguous. The germline V gene encodes CDR1 LGHNA and CDR2 YNFKEQ. The CDR3 consists of 15 residues. The V and J ends lost 0 bases and 5 bases respectively, with 14 bases between them. The CDR3: CASSQDPSSRDEQYF. In nucleotides, the CDR3 is TGTGCCAGCAGCCAAGACCCATCCTCTAGAGACGAGCAGTACTTC.

This clonotype was counted between two and nine times. The V and J genes are TRBV12-3 or TRBV12-4 and TRBJ2-7; perhaps TRBD1 as D (5 bases). CDR3 length: 13 residues. Trimming pared 7 bases from V and 5 bases from J, leaving 15 bases between. CDR3 region: CASTRDIVNEQYF. CDR3 DNA: TGTGCCAGCACCAGGGATATCGTAAACGAGCAGTACTTC.

This clonotype was counted only a few times. This chain joins TRBV9 and TRBJ1-4; 7 bases are shared with TRBD1. This CDR3 has 14 amino acids. Germline V gene sequence: CDR1 SGDLS, CDR2 YYNGEE. V lost 4 bases, J lost 3 bases, and 3 bases stayed unmatched. The CDR3 spells CASSRDSPNEKLFF. For the CDR3, the DNA is TGTGCCAGCAGCCGGGACAGTCCTAATGAAAAACTGTTTTTT.

About this clonotype: Germline is not matched at one junction end, which may reflect a read error. Here the CDR3 reads CSATILTSGSQGTQYF. The CDR3 bases are TGCAGTGCTACCATTCTGACTAGCGGGAGTCAAGGGACCCAGTACTTC. This rearrangement joins TRBV20-1 to TRBJ2-5, with 12 bases fitting TRBD2. The CDR3 covers 16 residues. CDR1 is DFQATT and CDR2 is SNEGSKA in the germline V gene (reference sequence).

In its sample, this clonotype was seen many times. The CDR3 region has the DNA TGTGCCAGCAGTTACGGGGGAAACTATGGCTACACCTTC. Its protein product is CASSYGGNYGYTF. The rearrangement joins TRBV6-5 to TRBJ1-2; the D gene is possibly TRBD1 (5 bases). In germline, CDR1 is MNHEY, CDR2 SVGAGI. The CDR3 length is 13 residues. V lost 2 bases and J 2 bases, leaving 6 bases between the germline ends.